A single sample is the source of the 15 T cell receptor beta chains below, sequenced in a study of cytomegalovirus exposure and HLA in healthy donors. Use of 60 Vbeta and 13 Jbeta primers characterized the PCR. Measured with immunoSEQ multiplex PCR; TCRdb has only the in-frame clones, and not every one. This repertoire shows more than 95,000 clones, around 84% found once; its top ten account for roughly 6.3%. The sequenced sample was PBMCs. The receptors stem from a woman in her 40s in good health and CMV-seronegative.

This clone was counted a few times. The rearrangement uses TRBV7-2 and TRBJ2-7; TRBD2 aligns across 11 bases. The V segment lost 3 bases and the J segment 0 bases; nucleotides outside the gene matches: 1. The germline V gene has CDR1 SGHTA and CDR2 FQGNSA. The CDR3 has 15 residues. CDR3 amino acids: CASSFTSGSSYEQYF. The DNA of the CDR3 is TGTGCCAGCAGCTTCACTAGCGGGAGCTCCTACGAGCAGTACTTC.

This chain joins TRBV5-4 and TRBJ2-1; 10 bases map to TRBD2. CDR1 SGHNT and CDR2 YYREEE come from the germline V gene (reference sequence). The CDR3 is 15 amino acids. V gave up 4 bases and J gave up 6 bases; unmatched junction bases: 7. For the CDR3, the DNA is TGTGCCAGCAGCCAAACTAGCGGGGACCTCAATGAGCAGTTCTTC. Translated, it gives CASSQTSGDLNEQFF.

The CDR3 region is CASSLGQGKMMEGEEYF. CDR3 DNA: TGTGCCAGCAGCTTGGGCCAGGGGAAGATGATGGAAGGTGAAGAGTACTTC. V and J are TRBV7-9 and TRBJ2-7, with D possibly matching TRBD1 (6 bases). The germline V gene encodes CDR1 SEHNR and CDR2 FQNEAQ (reference sequence). V lost 3 bases and J 11 bases, leaving 29 bases between the germline ends. The length of the CDR3 is 17 residues.

This rearrangement joins TRBV29-1 to TRBJ2-1, with 14 bases aligning to TRBD2. This CDR3 region has 16 residues. CDR1 and CDR2 from the germline V gene are SQVTM and ANQGSEA. V shed 3 bases, J shed 0 bases, and the junction held 1 base outside the gene matches. CDR3 amino acids: CSVEGTSGSSYNEQFF. The DNA for the CDR3 is TGCAGCGTTGAGGGGACTAGCGGGAGCTCCTACAATGAGCAGTTCTTC.

This clone was recorded a few times. The rearrangement joins TRBV11-2 to TRBJ1-5, with D perhaps matching TRBD1 (6 bases). Germline V CDR1 and CDR2: SGHAT, FQNNGV. This CDR3 has 12 residues. Between the trimmed V and J ends, which lost 8 bases and 5 bases, there was a span of 10 bases. This chain's CDR3 is CASGGQHQPQHF. The CDR3, as DNA: TGTGCCAGCGGCGGACAGCATCAGCCCCAGCATTTT.

This clone was seen a handful of times. V usage is TRBV27 and J usage is TRBJ1-1; D is undetermined. Trimming pared 6 bases from V and 5 bases from J, leaving 16 bases between. Germline values: CDR1 MNHEY, CDR2 SMNVEV (reference sequence). The length of the CDR3 is 14 residues. The CDR3 DNA reads TGTGCCAGCAGGTCCCGAGGATCGAGTACTGAAGCTTTCTTT. This encodes CASRSRGSSTEAFF.

This clone has just a few counts. The chain joins TRBV6-1 to TRBJ2-7; D gene unclear. The CDR3 contains 14 residues. In germline, CDR1 is MNHNS, CDR2 SASEGT. V gave up 3 bases and J gave up 1 base, with 10 bases separating them. The CDR3 sequence is CASSDVVWSYEQYF. The CDR3 DNA reads TGTGCCAGCAGTGACGTAGTTTGGTCCTACGAGCAGTACTTC.

Details on this clone: Other DNA sequences from this sample encode an identical CDR3 as well. The chain has TRBV18 and TRBJ2-7; 9 nucleotides match TRBD2. The CDR3 contains 13 residues. Losses at the gene ends were 3 bases for V and 3 bases for J; bases not matched to a gene: 0. Germline V gene sequence: CDR1 KGHSH, CDR2 LQKENI. The DNA of the CDR3 is TGTGCCAGCTCACCTAGCGGGAGCTACGAGCAGTACTTC. Protein: CASSPSGSYEQYF.

CDR3 nucleotides: TGTGCCAGCTCAAATAGGAGGACCTCCTACGAGCAGTACTTC. It yields the protein CASSNRRTSYEQYF. The chain recombines TRBV18 with TRBJ2-7; weak D call: TRBD2 (5 bases). This CDR3 has 14 residues. The germline V and J ends were trimmed by 5 bases and 0 bases, with 11 bases remaining between them. Germline V gene data show CDR1 as KGHSH and CDR2 as LQKENI. Supplemented by reference TRBV18 and TRBJ2-7, the full variable domain reads NAGVMQNPRHLVRRRGQEARLRCSPMKGHSHVYWYRQLPEEGLKFMVYLQKENIIDESGMPKERFSAEFPKEGPSILRIQQVVRGDSAAYFCASSNRRTSYEQYFGPGTRLTVT.

This sequence joins TRBV27 and TRBJ2-7; 9 nucleotides align to TRBD1. The ends lost 6 bases at V and 0 bases at J; junction bases unmatched: 9. Germline V gene sequence: CDR1 MNHEY, CDR2 SMNVEV (reference sequence). CDR3 length equals 16 residues. Written as DNA, the CDR3 is TGTGCCAGCAGCCCCCCCGGGACAGGGACCTCCTACGAGCAGTACTTC. Its translation is CASSPPGTGTSYEQYF.

The genes are TRBV27 and TRBJ2-5; 8 bases line up with TRBD2. The DNA end is more similar to TRBJ2-7, so the J call may be wrong. Germline V gene sequence: CDR1 MNHEY, CDR2 SMNVEV (reference sequence). This CDR3 contains 14 residues. The CDR3 bases are TGTGCCAGCAGTCCTCGGACTAGCAGGTACGAGCAGTACTTC. Its translation is CASSPRTSRYEQYF.

The CDR3 nucleotides read TGTGCCAGCAGCTTGGTTGGCACAGGCAATCAGCCCCAGCATTTT. Protein product: CASSLVGTGNQPQHF. This sequence joins TRBV5-5 and TRBJ1-5, with no clear D. Trimming pared 0 bases from V and 2 bases from J, leaving 9 bases between. This CDR3 region has 15 residues. Per the germline V gene, CDR1 is SGHKS and CDR2 is YYEKEE (reference sequence).

The V gene is TRBV2, the J gene TRBJ2-2; D uncertain. This CDR3 spans 13 amino acids. Germline V CDR1 and CDR2: SNHLY, FYNNEI. The ends were cut back, 8 bases at V and 3 bases at J, with 10 bases in the middle. The CDR3 reads CASPSPDTGELFF. The CDR3 region has the DNA TGTGCCAGCCCCTCCCCAGACACCGGGGAGCTGTTTTTT.

CDR3 loop: CASSLSGGSGELFF. The CDR3 nucleotides are TGTGCCAGCAGCTTATCGGGGGGCAGCGGGGAGCTGTTTTTT. The chain employs TRBV7-8 and TRBJ2-2, with a tentative D call TRBD2 (7 bases). The CDR3 is 14 amino acids. Germline CDR1 is SGHVS and CDR2 is FQNEAQ. Trimming removed 2 bases at V and 7 bases at J, with 11 bases between.

This clone was seen only a few times. The chain has TRBV10-2 and TRBJ1-5; 9 bases map to TRBD1. The CDR3 runs 14 residues. Germline V gene data show CDR1 as WSHSY and CDR2 as SAAADI. The V segment lost 8 bases and the J segment 4 bases; nucleotides outside the gene matches: 6. CDR3 in DNA: TGCGCCAGCCATGACAGGGGGAGGAATCAGCCCCAGCATTTT. This codes for CASHDRGRNQPQHF.